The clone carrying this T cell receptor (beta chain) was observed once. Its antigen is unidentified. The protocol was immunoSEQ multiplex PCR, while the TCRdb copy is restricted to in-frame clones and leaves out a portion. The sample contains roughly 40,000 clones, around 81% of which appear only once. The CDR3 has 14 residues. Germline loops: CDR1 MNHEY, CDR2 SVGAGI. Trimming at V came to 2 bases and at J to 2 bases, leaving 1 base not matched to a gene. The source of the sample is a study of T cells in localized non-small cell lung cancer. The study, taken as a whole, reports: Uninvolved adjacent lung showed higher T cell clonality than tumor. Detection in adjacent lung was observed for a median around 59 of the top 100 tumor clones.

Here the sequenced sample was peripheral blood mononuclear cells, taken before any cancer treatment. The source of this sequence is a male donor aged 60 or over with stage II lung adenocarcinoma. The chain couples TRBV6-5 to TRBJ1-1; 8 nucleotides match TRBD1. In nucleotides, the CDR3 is TGTGCCAGCAGTTACCCAGGGGGCAACACTGAAGCTTTCTTT. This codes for CASSYPGGNTEAFF.